This TCR beta chain was captured by sequencing in a study of blood T cell repertoires in COVID-19 (dated by TCRdb to between 2020 and 2021). Broadly, across the study: The collaborator samples originated in the United States, Italy and Spain and spanned the acute and convalescent phases of COVID-19. Deeply sampled blood TCRbeta repertoires from subjects exposed to, actively infected with, or recovered from COVID-19 were included in the dataset. The sample metadata nearly always contained a de-identified subject ID, COVID-19 status, age in years and sex. Samples came from the ongoing ImmuneRACE study (first 160 participants) plus 1,254 subjects from 6 global collaborators. The repertoires were released in a freely available public database intended as a resource for research on the immune response to SARS-CoV-2. The material from the prospective study consisted of cDNA or gDNA derived from T cells, B-cell-depleted T cells, or PBMCs. Where available, HLA class I and class II types were taken from metadata supplied by the sample provider and were not determined by assay-based typing. Results the study describes overall, beyond this receptor: Clinical and demographic metadata were provided uncurated, with the amount varying by source and participant.

A word on this clone: The antigen it recognizes is unknown. No base-level quality is on record; no much larger clone is a single base apart.

Each collaborating institution followed its own protocols to collect whole blood in K2EDTA tubes. For TCRbeta analysis, collaborator samples were shipped as frozen whole blood, as isolated PBMCs, or as DNA extracted from either sample type. As encoded in the germline V gene, CDR1 is LGHNA while CDR2 is YSLEER. Unmatched junction bases come to 5, with V trimmed by 0 bases and J by 7 bases. The CDR3 contains 15 residues, cysteine and phenylalanine counted. Left in the record is the CDR3 DNA by itself, 45 bases read in frame from the first base. The immunoSEQ Assay, a bias-controlled multiplex PCR, was used to amplify TCRbeta CDR3 regions from genomic DNA. The study's own analysis went as follows. The number of nucleated cells in each sample was estimated by amplification of reference gene primers within the assay. Sequence reads were collapsed and filtered to measure the absolute abundance of every unique TCRbeta CDR3 rearrangement. For each sample, productive Simpson clonality was calculated as the square root of Simpson's diversity index across productive rearrangements. TCRdb stores this immuneACCESS table with in-frame sequences only. Part of the clones is absent; in the studies checked, under half of the shortfall reflects unresolved V genes, and no reason is known for the rest. V, J and clone size are taken as reported in that table, and D and trimming were inferred from the DNA itself. Present in this sample are approximately 90,000 clones, about 84% of which were seen just once. The ten most abundant clones make up around a quarter of the sample.

The chain uses TRBV4-3 and TRBJ2-1; TRBD2 agrees with 8 junctional bases. The sequenced sample consisted of peripheral blood. The receptor's source is an elderly man with active or convalescent COVID-19. The CDR3 region: CASSQEPVAGNEQFF. The nucleotide sequence is given as TGCGCCAGCAGCCAAGAGCCGGTAGCGGGGAATGAGCAGTTCTTC.